This T cell receptor (beta chain) emerged from a study of radiation and T cells in renal cell carcinoma. The data were produced by immunoSEQ multiplex PCR, yet TCRdb's version contains in-frame clones alone and is incomplete. In the table there are around 74,000 clones, roughly 83% of which are singletons. As for time point: blood 4 weeks post-SBRT, at nephrectomy. Stated treatment: 15 Gy SBRT to primary tumor, nephrectomy 4 weeks later. Nephrectomy followed 15 Gy stereotactic body radiation by 4 weeks. This renal cell carcinoma was of the clear cell type. This clone occurred a few times. Antigen specificity is unknown. Study-wide results and limits: Top tumor clonotypes rose in blood 2 weeks post-radiation, then contracted.

The sequencing used blood, collected from a patient whose treatment included radiotherapy and nephrectomy. The TCR comes from a woman in her sixties with renal cell carcinoma.

The CDR3, as DNA: TGTGCCAGCAGCCACGGTGGAAACACCATATATTTT. Its translation: CASSHGGNTIYF. The V and J genes are TRBV11-2 and TRBJ1-3; D remains unclear. Germline V gives CDR1 SGHAT, CDR2 FQNNGV. Trimming stripped 5 bases from V and 3 bases from J, with 5 bases between. The CDR3 spans 12 residues.